Following are 24 T cell receptor beta chains from one sample sequenced in a study of tumor and adjacent non-tumor tissue in lung cancer. No cell sorting was done before RNA was extracted from the tissue. TCRbeta libraries were built with three rounds of nested PCR, modified from ARM-PCR. TCRdb independently ran MiXCR on the multiplex PCR reads; one entry per CDR3 protein. The top ten clones hold approximately 20% of a sample with about 93,000 distinct CDR3 sequences, about 72% of them seen once. The material sequenced was lung tumor tissue. The origin of the receptors is a man in his sixties with non-small cell lung cancer.

A word on this clonotype: Because the CDR3 is missing its conserved closing phenylalanine or tryptophan, this is likely a read error. The CDR3 nucleotides are TGTGCCAGCAGCCAAGAAGGTAGTGGCTCCTACAATGGGCAGTTCCTC. Translation gives CASSQEGSGSYNGQFL. The V and J genes are TRBV4-2 and TRBJ2-1; D gene ambiguous. This CDR3 is built from 16 residues. CDR1 LGHNA and CDR2 YNFKEQ come from the germline V gene.

The chain uses TRBV29-1 and TRBJ2-1; perhaps TRBD2 as D (6 bases). Germline V CDR1 and CDR2: SQVTM, ANQGSEA. This CDR3 comprises 12 residues. The V end lost 8 bases, the J end lost 5 bases, and 13 bases lay between the germline ends. The CDR3 here is CSIGLLDNEQFF. CDR3 sequence (DNA): TGCAGCATTGGACTACTCGACAATGAGCAGTTCTTC.

On this clonotype itself: A single base separates this from a much larger clone, so it may be a read error. The J gene is TRBJ2-3, the V gene TRBV30; 9 bases are a match to TRBD2. The CDR3 is 13 amino acids. Germline V gene data show CDR1 as GTSNPN and CDR2 as SVGIG (reference sequence). The CDR3 DNA reads as TGTGCCTGGGAGCGGGAGGCCACATATACGCAGTATTTT. The encoded protein is CAWEREATYTQYF.

This chain connects TRBV4-3 to TRBJ1-4; the D gene is possibly TRBD1 (5 bases). Trimming cost V 8 bases and J 7 bases, with 17 bases left between them. The CDR3 extends over 14 amino acids. Germline lookup yields CDR1 LGHNA and CDR2 YSLEER. CDR3 in DNA: TGCGCCAGCGACCAAGAAGGCAGGGCTGAAAAACTGTTTTTT. Its protein is CASDQEGRAEKLFF.

This clonotype was observed many times. For the CDR3, the DNA is TGTGCCAGCAGTGGGACAGGGGGCTTGAGCAATCAGCCCCAGCATTTT. It translates to CASSGTGGLSNQPQHF. The V gene is TRBV12-3 or TRBV12-4, the J gene TRBJ1-5, with TRBD1 matching 12 bases. Trimming removed 5 bases from V and 1 base from J; junction bases left unmatched: 3. There are 16 residues in the CDR3.

A word on this clonotype: A read error may explain this, as a much larger clone is one base away. The J gene is TRBJ2-1, the V gene TRBV28; D could derive from TRBD1 or TRBD2 (5 bases each). Germline V gives CDR1 MDHEN, CDR2 SYDVKM. The CDR3 is made up of 16 amino acids. For the CDR3, the DNA is TGTGCCAACAGTACCCGGGACCTGAGCTCCTACAATGAGCAGTTCTTC. This codes for CANSTRDLSSYNEQFF.

As for this clonotype: The junction departs from germline at one end; a sequencing error may be responsible. The J gene is TRBJ1-3, the V gene TRBV12-3 or TRBV12-4; no clear D. CDR3 length: 14 residues. The CDR3 DNA reads as TGTGCCAACAGTATGGCACAAACCGGAAACACCATATATTTT. Protein: CANSMAQTGNTIYF.

The chain joins TRBV4-1 to TRBJ1-2; D unclear. Germline lookup yields CDR1 MGHRA and CDR2 YSYEKL. This CDR3 has 15 amino acids. Deletions cut 1 base from V and 8 bases from J, with 17 bases between. CDR3 residues: CASSQGYPSQAGYTF. For the CDR3, the DNA is TGCGCCAGCAGCCAAGGGTATCCCTCCCAGGCCGGCTACACCTTC.

Points on this clonotype: A junction end diverges from the germline sequence, so it may reflect a read error. V usage is TRBV4-1 and J usage is TRBJ2-3; TRBD1 is a possible D gene (6 bases). TRBJ1-5 explains the end of the DNA better; the J call may be wrong. From germline, CDR1 is MGHRA and CDR2 YSYEKL. This CDR3 has 16 amino acids. This CDR3 is CASSQDTGGLVNTQHF. CDR3 bases: TGTGCCAGCAGCCAAGATACGGGGGGGCTGGTAAATACGCAGCATTTT.

In the case of this clonotype: The junction shows a germline mismatch at one end, possibly a read error. The chain links TRBV6-2 or TRBV6-3 to TRBJ1-5; 7 positions match TRBD1. The CDR3 loop spans 15 amino acids. Germline CDR1 and CDR2: MNHEY and SVGEGT. CDR3 loop: CASSRRAGGNQPQYF. In DNA, the CDR3 is TGCGCCAGCAGCCGTCGAGCAGGGGGTAATCAGCCCCAGTACTTT.

The chain joins TRBV11-1 to TRBJ2-6; D is unresolved. Germline V CDR1 and CDR2: SGHAT, FQDESV (reference sequence). CDR3 length: 16 amino acids. The germline V and J ends were trimmed by 1 base and 0 bases, with 7 bases remaining between them. The CDR3 coding sequence is TGTGCCAGCAGCTTAGTGGTGGGCTCTGGGGCCAACGTCCTGACTTTC. As protein: CASSLVVGSGANVLTF.

The chain uses TRBV29-1 and TRBJ1-2; the D gene is possibly TRBD1 (5 bases). The germline CDR1 and CDR2 sequences are SQVTM and ANQGSEA. The CDR3 loop spans 13 amino acids. CDR3 in amino acids: CRVWDGPNYGYTF. The CDR3 DNA follows: TGCAGAGTTTGGGACGGACCTAACTATGGCTACACCTTC.

On this clonotype: A read error may produce the germline difference seen at one junction end. The chain recombines TRBV4-3 with TRBJ2-1; 7 bases are a match to TRBD2. This CDR3 spans 17 amino acids. In germline, CDR1 is LGHNA, CDR2 YSLEER. The DNA of the CDR3 is TGCGCCAGCACCCAAGATCGAACGGGAGGCGCCATTGATGAGCAGTTCTTC. Protein product: CASTQDRTGGAIDEQFF.

Turning to this clonotype: A junction end diverges from the germline sequence, so it may reflect a read error. V is TRBV4-1 and J is TRBJ2-1; TRBD2 aligns across 8 bases. Per the germline V gene, CDR1 is MGHRA and CDR2 is YSYEKL. The CDR3 loop spans 18 amino acids. The CDR3 loop reads CASSQRTGGARLDNEEFF. The CDR3 bases are TGCGCCAGCAGCCAAAGGACGGGGGGGGCCAGGCTGGATAATGAGGAGTTCTTC.

The chain is built from TRBV6-2 or TRBV6-3 and TRBJ1-1; 7 bases agree with TRBD1. J was trimmed by 2 bases and V by 0 bases; bases with no gene match: 6. The CDR3 extends over 16 amino acids. Germline assignment: CDR1 MNHEY and CDR2 SVGEGT. Here the CDR3 reads CASSYSRPGGNTEAFF. Written as DNA, the CDR3 is TGTGCCAGCAGTTACTCCAGGCCAGGGGGAAACACTGAAGCTTTCTTT.

The genes are TRBV7-9 and TRBJ1-1, with 8 bases matching TRBD1. Germline assignment: CDR1 SEHNR and CDR2 FQNEAQ (reference sequence). V lost 5 bases to trimming and J lost 5 bases; unmatched junction nucleotides: 10. CDR3 length equals 15 residues. In nucleotides, the CDR3 is TGTGCCAGCAGCCCATTGCAGGGGGCTAGGACTGAAGCTTTCTTT. Protein: CASSPLQGARTEAFF.

V and J are TRBV6-6 and TRBJ2-6; tentatively, D is TRBD1 or TRBD2 (5 bases each). CDR1 MNHNY and CDR2 SVGAGI come from the germline V gene (reference sequence). The CDR3 extends over 15 amino acids. The V end was cut by 5 bases, the J end by 4 bases, with 12 bases between. CDR3 region: CASSPWGSGANVLTF. The CDR3 DNA follows: TGTGCCAGCAGTCCCTGGGGGTCAGGGGCCAACGTCCTGACTTTC.

This clonotype was picked up many times. V and J are TRBV30 and TRBJ1-6, with D possibly being TRBD1 (6 bases). The CDR3 spans 13 residues. V was cut by 3 bases and J by 10 bases, with 13 bases left in between. The germline CDR1 and CDR2 sequences are GTSNPN and SVGIG (reference sequence). The CDR3 DNA follows: TGTGCCTGGAGGGAGGGTACAGGGTCACCCCTCCACTTT. It translates to CAWREGTGSPLHF.

Concerning this clonotype: A clone one base away is much larger, so this may be a read error. The chain combines TRBV7-8 with TRBJ2-3; 12 nucleotides align to TRBD1. Trimming removed 4 bases from V and 3 bases from J; junction bases left unmatched: 20. This CDR3 has 21 amino acids. The germline gives CDR1 SGHVS, CDR2 FQNEAQ. The CDR3 nucleotides are TGTGCCAGCAGCTGGGATGGGGACCATTCCGGGACAGGGGGCTCAACAGATACGCAGTATTTT. It translates to CASSWDGDHSGTGGSTDTQYF.

Comments on this clonotype: The germline gene is not matched at one end of the junction; a read error may be the cause. V is TRBV11-1 and J is TRBJ2-2, with TRBD2 matching 7 bases. There are 14 residues in the CDR3. Germline V gene data show CDR1 as SGHAT and CDR2 as FQDESV (reference sequence). CDR3 sequence (DNA): TGTGCCAGCACCAGGACTAGTAGCACCGGCGAGCTGTTTTTT. This sequence encodes CASTRTSSTGELFF.

J is TRBJ2-4 and V is TRBV6-5; D tentatively reads TRBD1 or TRBD2 (5 bases each). Germline V gene lookup returns CDR1 MNHEY and CDR2 SVGAGI. The V end lost 5 bases, the J end lost 8 bases, and 19 bases lay between the germline ends. There are 15 residues in the CDR3. Here the CDR3 reads CASSRGGLAKDIQYF. The CDR3 DNA is TGTGCCAGCAGTCGGGGCGGTCTCGCCAAGGACATTCAGTACTTC.

This clonotype was seen repeatedly, ten times or more. The chain recombines TRBV24-1 with TRBJ2-1; 7 bases match TRBD1. This CDR3 is 12 amino acids long. Trimming at V came to 7 bases and at J to 13 bases, leaving 9 bases not matched to a gene. Germline-derived CDR1 and CDR2 are KGHDR and SFDVKD. The CDR3 is CATSKDRDNQFF. The CDR3 DNA follows: TGTGCCACCAGCAAAGACAGGGATAATCAGTTCTTC.

Remarks on this clonotype: Since a much larger clone is just one base distant, this may be a read error. V and J are TRBV28 and TRBJ2-5; D not certain. The germline gives CDR1 MDHEN, CDR2 SYDVKM. The ends were cut back, 6 bases at V and 7 bases at J, with 12 bases in the middle. The CDR3 runs to 12 residues. CDR3 DNA: TGTGCCAGCAGCCAATCGACGGGGACCCAGTACTTC. It specifies CASSQSTGTQYF.

The table lists this clonotype with a few counts. V and J are TRBV28 and TRBJ2-1; D gene uncertain. CDR3 length equals 12 residues. Germline V gene lookup returns CDR1 MDHEN and CDR2 SYDVKM. V lost 2 bases and J lost 5, with 4 bases in between. CDR3 DNA sequence: TGTGCCAGCAGTTTAGGGCACAATGAGCAGTTCTTC. Its translation is CASSLGHNEQFF.